This T cell receptor beta chain is drawn from a study of blood T cell repertoires in COVID-19. Study details: Collection of acute and convalescent COVID-19 samples took place in the United States, Italy and Spain. Nucleic acid was either cDNA or gDNA, and it came from T cells, B-cell-depleted T cells, or PBMCs.

Seattle cases were enrolled at active infection and followed longitudinally. The V and J ends lost 8 bases and 0 bases respectively, with 10 bases between them. CDR1 is MNHEY and CDR2 is SVGAGI in the germline V gene. The CDR3 has 13 amino acids. In the authors' methods: Scientists estimated how many nucleated cells there were by amplifying reference gene primers. Sequenced by immunoSEQ multiplex PCR; TCRdb stores in-frame clones only, minus some. V and J calls and clone size follow that table, whereas D and trimming were derived from the DNA. The data show more than 200,000 clones, with 70% to 90% seen just once and around 5.1% held by the top ten.

This TCR derives from a woman aged 60-75 years with COVID-19, enrolled during active disease. This chain links TRBV6-5 with TRBJ2-5; the D is unclear. Source material: peripheral blood. CDR3 coding DNA: TGTGCCAGCGGCCGAGGCTACCAAGAGACCCAGTACTTC. This codes for CASGRGYQETQYF.